This record concerns one T cell receptor beta chain sequence. The CDR3 extends over 14 amino acids. V was clipped by 5 bases and J by 2 bases, with 9 bases between them. CDR1 and CDR2 (germline): SGHTA, FQGNSA. Authors' data handling: Estimation of nucleated cell counts was performed using reference gene primer amplification. Clones were read by immunoSEQ multiplex PCR, and TCRdb kept only the in-frame ones, dropping some. V and J calls and clone size are given by that table; D and trimming were obtained from the DNA. The sample lists over 250,000 clones; 83% were seen once. The sample comes from a study of blood T cell repertoires in COVID-19. Study-wide background: COVID-19 samples, acute and convalescent, were from the United States, Italy and Spain. PBMCs, B-cell-depleted T cells, or T cells provided the cDNA or gDNA that made up the material.

The sequence was collected from a woman aged 50 to 60 who had recovered from COVID-19. V gene TRBV7-2 combines with J gene TRBJ2-2, with D uncertain. Source material: peripheral blood. CDR3 amino acids: CASSVDSNTGELFF. The DNA of the CDR3 is TGTGCCAGCAGCGTCGACTCAAACACCGGGGAGCTGTTTTTT.